The clone carrying this TCR beta chain has only a few counts. Its antigen is as yet unknown. Making use of molecular barcodes, quantitative 5'-RACE generated TCR beta libraries. TCRdb passed the 5' RACE reads through MiXCR, listing each CDR3 protein once. The sample holds roughly 150,000 distinct CDR3 sequences, 9.8% seen once. These data belong to a study of CD8 T cells in ankylosing spondylitis. Study-level points and caveats: Within ankylosing spondylitis blood, a TCR beta motif made up of fewer than ten highly homologous variants appeared to be characteristic. In the blood and synovial fluid of reactive arthritis, some motif variants had been previously reported. Relatively rare in peripheral blood, disease-linked clones were also CD8+.

CDR3 length: 14 residues. The ends lost 2 bases at V and 5 bases at J; junction bases unmatched: 4. Germline V lookup: CDR1 MDHEN, CDR2 SYDVKM. Sequencing was carried out using blood, either unsorted or a sorted T cell fraction (not recorded which). The sequence was obtained from a female donor with ankylosing spondylitis or in good health (not recorded which). The chain recombines TRBV28 with TRBJ2-7; 9 bases line up with TRBD1. The CDR3: CASSLVGQGNEQYF. The CDR3 bases are TGTGCCAGCAGTTTAGTGGGACAGGGAAACGAGCAGTACTTC.